This TCR beta chain was obtained from a study of PD-1 blockade in classical Hodgkin lymphoma. Germline V lookup: CDR1 SGHTA, CDR2 FQGNSA. Between the trimmed V and J ends, which lost 8 bases and 1 base, there was a span of 11 bases. The CDR3 length is 13 residues. Using immunoSEQ multiplex PCR, the repertoire was profiled, and TCRdb retains in-frame clones only, with some absent. The repertoire consists of about 24,000 clones, with about 70% occurring once and the leading ten covering 3% to 4%. Brentuximab vedotin exposure varied, and every patient relapsed after autologous stem cell transplantation. In this sample, this clone turned up a few times.

This sequence was found in a human donor with classical Hodgkin lymphoma. The sequenced sample was peripheral blood mononuclear cells (PBMCs), obtained at baseline. The chain employs TRBV7-2 and TRBJ1-2; the D gene is possibly TRBD1 (5 bases). The CDR3 region has the DNA TGTGCCAGCGGTACCAGGGTTAACTATGGCTACACCTTC. It yields the protein CASGTRVNYGYTF.